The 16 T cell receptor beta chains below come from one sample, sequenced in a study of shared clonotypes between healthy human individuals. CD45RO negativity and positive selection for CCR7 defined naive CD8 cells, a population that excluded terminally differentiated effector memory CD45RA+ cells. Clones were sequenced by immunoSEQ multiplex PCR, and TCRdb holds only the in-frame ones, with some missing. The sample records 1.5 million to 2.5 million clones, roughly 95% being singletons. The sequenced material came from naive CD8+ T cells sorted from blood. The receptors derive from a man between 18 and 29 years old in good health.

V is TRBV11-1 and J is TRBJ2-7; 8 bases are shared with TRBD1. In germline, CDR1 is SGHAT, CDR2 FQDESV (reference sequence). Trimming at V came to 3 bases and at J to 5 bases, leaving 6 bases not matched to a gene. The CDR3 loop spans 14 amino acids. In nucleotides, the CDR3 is TGTGCCAGCAGCTTGGGGACAGGATCCAACGAGCAGTACTTC. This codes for CASSLGTGSNEQYF.

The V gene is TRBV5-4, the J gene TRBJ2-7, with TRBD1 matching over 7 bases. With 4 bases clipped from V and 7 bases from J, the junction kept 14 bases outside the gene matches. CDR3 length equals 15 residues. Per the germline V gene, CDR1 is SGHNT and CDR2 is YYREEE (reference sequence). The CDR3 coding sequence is TGTGCCAGCAGCCTCCCGGGACAGTACTCAGGGGAGCAGTACTTC. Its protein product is CASSLPGQYSGEQYF.

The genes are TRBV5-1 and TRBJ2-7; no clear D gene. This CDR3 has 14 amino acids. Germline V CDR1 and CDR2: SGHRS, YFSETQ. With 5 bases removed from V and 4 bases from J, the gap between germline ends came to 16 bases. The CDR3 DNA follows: TGCGCCAGCAGACCCTGGTTCCCCGGTTACGAGCAGTACTTC. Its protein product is CASRPWFPGYEQYF.

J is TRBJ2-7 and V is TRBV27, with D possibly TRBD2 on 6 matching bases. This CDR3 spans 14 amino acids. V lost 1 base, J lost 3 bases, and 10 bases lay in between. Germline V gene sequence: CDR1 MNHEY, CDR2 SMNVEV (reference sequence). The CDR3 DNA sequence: TGTGCCAGCAGTTTATACGGGGGATACTACGAGCAGTACTTC. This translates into CASSLYGGYYEQYF.

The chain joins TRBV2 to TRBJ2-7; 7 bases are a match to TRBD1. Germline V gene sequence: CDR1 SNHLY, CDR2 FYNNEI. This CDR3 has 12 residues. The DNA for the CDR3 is TGTGCGGGACAGTCGGTTTCCTACGAGCAGTACTTC. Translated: CAGQSVSYEQYF.

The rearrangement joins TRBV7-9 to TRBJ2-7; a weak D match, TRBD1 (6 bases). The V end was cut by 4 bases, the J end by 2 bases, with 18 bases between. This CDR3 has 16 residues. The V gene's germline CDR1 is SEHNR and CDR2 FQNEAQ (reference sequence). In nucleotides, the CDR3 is TGTGCCAGCAGCTCAGTTGGTGTAGGGACACCCTACGAGCAGTACTTC. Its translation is CASSSVGVGTPYEQYF.

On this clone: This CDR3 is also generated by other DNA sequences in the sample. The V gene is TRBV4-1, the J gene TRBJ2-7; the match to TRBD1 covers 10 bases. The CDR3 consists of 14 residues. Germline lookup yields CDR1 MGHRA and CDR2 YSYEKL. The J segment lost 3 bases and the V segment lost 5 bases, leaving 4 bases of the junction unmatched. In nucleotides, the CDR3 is TGCGCCAGCAGCTTTGACAGGGGGCTCTACGAGCAGTACTTC. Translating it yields CASSFDRGLYEQYF.

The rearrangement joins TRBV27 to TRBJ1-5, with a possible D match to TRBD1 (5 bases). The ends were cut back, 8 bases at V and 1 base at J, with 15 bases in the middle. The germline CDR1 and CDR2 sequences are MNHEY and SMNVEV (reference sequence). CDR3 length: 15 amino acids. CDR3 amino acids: CASRSRAGSNQPQHF. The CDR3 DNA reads TGTGCCAGCCGCAGCCGGGCAGGGAGCAATCAGCCCCAGCATTTT.

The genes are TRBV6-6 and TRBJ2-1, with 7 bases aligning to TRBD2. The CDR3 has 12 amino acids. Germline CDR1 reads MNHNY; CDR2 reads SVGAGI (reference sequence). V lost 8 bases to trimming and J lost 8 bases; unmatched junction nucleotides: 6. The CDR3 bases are TGTGCCAGCGGGCTAGCGGCCCATGAGCAGTTCTTC. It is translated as CASGLAAHEQFF.

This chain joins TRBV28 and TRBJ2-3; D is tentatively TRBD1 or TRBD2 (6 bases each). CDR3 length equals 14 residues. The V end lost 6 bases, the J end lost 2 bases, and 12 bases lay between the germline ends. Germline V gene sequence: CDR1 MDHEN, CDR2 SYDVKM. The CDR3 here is CASSPRGPTDTQYF. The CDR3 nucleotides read TGTGCCAGCAGCCCCCGGGGGCCCACAGATACGCAGTATTTT.

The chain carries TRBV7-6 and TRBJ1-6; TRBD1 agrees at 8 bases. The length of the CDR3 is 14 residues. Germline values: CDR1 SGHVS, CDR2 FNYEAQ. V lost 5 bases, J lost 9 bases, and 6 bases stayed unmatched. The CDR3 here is CASSQTGEISPLHF. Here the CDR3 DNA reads TGTGCCAGCAGCCAGACAGGGGAGATTTCACCCCTCCACTTT.

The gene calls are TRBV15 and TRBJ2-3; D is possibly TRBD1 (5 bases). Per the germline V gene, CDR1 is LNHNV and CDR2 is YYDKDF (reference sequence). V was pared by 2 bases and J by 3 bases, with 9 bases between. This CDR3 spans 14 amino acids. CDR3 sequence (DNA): TGTGCCACCAGCAGATCAGGGCTAACAGATACGCAGTATTTT. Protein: CATSRSGLTDTQYF.

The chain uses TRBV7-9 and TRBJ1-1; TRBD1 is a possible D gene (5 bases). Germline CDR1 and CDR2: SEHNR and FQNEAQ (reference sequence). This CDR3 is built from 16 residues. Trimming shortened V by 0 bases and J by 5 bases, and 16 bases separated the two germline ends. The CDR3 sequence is CASSLALAGKGTEAFF. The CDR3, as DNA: TGTGCCAGCAGCTTAGCGCTGGCAGGGAAAGGGACTGAAGCTTTCTTT.

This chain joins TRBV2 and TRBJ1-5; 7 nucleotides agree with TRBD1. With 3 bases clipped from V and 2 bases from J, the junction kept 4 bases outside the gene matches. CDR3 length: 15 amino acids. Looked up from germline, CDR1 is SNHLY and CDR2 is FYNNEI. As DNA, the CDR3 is TGTGCCAGCAGTGAGAACAGGGGAGGCAATCAGCCCCAGCATTTT. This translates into CASSENRGGNQPQHF.

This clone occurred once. CDR3 residues: CASSFSGGAKADTQYF. The CDR3 DNA reads as TGTGCCAGCAGTTTTTCGGGGGGCGCAAAGGCAGATACGCAGTATTTT. The rearrangement joins TRBV27 to TRBJ2-3; TRBD2 might be the D (7 bases). There are 16 residues in the CDR3. The V gene's germline CDR1 is MNHEY and CDR2 SMNVEV (reference sequence). The V end was cut by 3 bases, the J end by 4 bases, with 17 bases between.

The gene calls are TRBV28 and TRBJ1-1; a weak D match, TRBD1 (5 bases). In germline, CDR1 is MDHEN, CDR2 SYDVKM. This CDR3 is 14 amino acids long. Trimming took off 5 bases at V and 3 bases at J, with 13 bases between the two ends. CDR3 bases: TGTGCCAGCAGTATTGGGGGTGGGGACACTGAAGCTTTCTTT. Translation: CASSIGGGDTEAFF.